These T cell receptor beta chains were read from a single sample in a study of blood T cell repertoires in COVID-19. Some clones are missing from TCRdb's copy, which holds only in-frame ones; the method was immunoSEQ multiplex PCR. The data hold about 160,000 clones, with about 83% observed a single time. Specimen: peripheral blood. Receptors originate from a woman in her 70s with COVID-19, enrolled during active disease. Both conserved end residues are part of each CDR3. D genes are given only for firm matches. A clone size is listed for some rows: how often the clone was seen (once, few, many), or a class if it is expanded.

D gene | J gene | clone size | V gene | CDR3 DNA | CDR3 protein
TRBD1 | TRBJ2-6 | - | TRBV5-6 | TGTGCCAGCAGCAGGGACAGGGTCTCTGGGGCCAACGTCCTGACTTTC | CASSRDRVSGANVLTF
TRBD2 | TRBJ2-1 | - | TRBV5-1 | TGCGCCAGCAGCGGTGGGACTAGCGGGGCTAGCTCCTACAATGAGCAGTTCTTC | CASSGGTSGASSYNEQFF
TRBD2 | TRBJ2-5 | - | TRBV9 | TGTGCCAGCAGCGTTCTTTCAGCGGGGGGGCAGGAGACCCAGTACTTC | CASSVLSAGGQETQYF
TRBD1 | TRBJ2-7 | - | TRBV7-4 | TGTGCCAGCAGCTCATTATTAACCGGGGACAGGGGGTATAACGAGCAGTACTTC | CASSSLLTGDRGYNEQYF
- | TRBJ1-5 | - | TRBV6-5 | TGTGCCAGCAGTCTCCTGGAACTAAGCAATCAGCCCCAGCATTTT | CASSLLELSNQPQHF
- | TRBJ1-1 | - | TRBV19 | TGTGCCAGTAGTATTTTGACGACAGCTTTGAACACTGAAGCTTTCTTT | CASSILTTALNTEAFF
- | TRBJ1-1 | - | TRBV6-5 | TGTGCCAGCAGTTACCGGAGCAGCCGCGGCACTGAAGCTTTCTTT | CASSYRSSRGTEAFF
- | TRBJ1-5 | - | TRBV6-1 | TGTGCCAGCAGTGAAGGCAGGGCCTACAATCAGCCCCAGCATTTT | CASSEGRAYNQPQHF
- | TRBJ1-2 | few | TRBV28 | TGTGCCAGCACCTCTGGAGGGCAGAACTATGGCTACACCTTC | CASTSGGQNYGYTF
TRBD2 | TRBJ2-7 | once | TRBV18 | TGTGCCAGCTCAGGGACTAACCTCTACGAGCAGTACTTC | CASSGTNLYEQYF
TRBD2 | TRBJ2-5 | - | TRBV7-9 | TGTGCCAGCAGTCCCGGAGCGGGGGGTCAAGAGACCCAGTACTTC | CASSPGAGGQETQYF
TRBD1 | TRBJ1-5 | few | TRBV29-1 | TGCAGCGTTGTGACAGGGGGCAATCAGCCCCAGCATTTT | CSVVTGGNQPQHF
- | TRBJ1-1 | - | TRBV6-2/TRBV6-3 | TGTGCCAGCAGTTCCAACAGGCACACTGAAGCTTTCTTT | CASSSNRHTEAFF
TRBD1 | TRBJ1-2 | - | TRBV19 | TGTGCCAGTAGTTTCCGGGACAGGGGTGTCAATGGCTACACCTTC | CASSFRDRGVNGYTF
TRBD1 | TRBJ1-6 | - | TRBV14 | TGTGCCAGCAGCCGACAGGGGGCCTATAATTCACCCCTCCACTTT | CASSRQGAYNSPLHF
- | TRBJ1-1 | - | TRBV18 | TGTGCCAGCTCACCGTCACAGGGCTTGAACACTGAAGCTTTCTTT | CASSPSQGLNTEAFF
- | TRBJ2-7 | - | TRBV25-1 | TGTGCCAGCAGTAGCCCTGGCTACGAGCAGTACTTC | CASSSPGYEQYF
- | TRBJ1-1 | - | TRBV28 | TGTGCCAGCCGGAGGGGGGGGACTGAAGCTTTCTTT | CASRRGGTEAFF
- | TRBJ2-2 | - | TRBV5-1 | TGCGCCAGCAGCTTCCCCGCCGGTGGGGAGCTGTTTTTT | CASSFPAGGELFF
TRBD2 | TRBJ2-5 | - | TRBV4-1 | TGCGCCAGCAGCCATGATAATGGACTAGCGGGGGATATGCGGGAGACCCAGTACTTC | CASSHDNGLAGDMRETQYF
TRBD1 | TRBJ2-1 | - | TRBV3-1/TRBV3-2 | TGTGCCAGCAGCCCAAGGGACAGAAACTACAATGAGCAGTTCTTC | CASSPRDRNYNEQFF
- | TRBJ2-2 | - | TRBV6-6 | TGTGCCAGCAGTCAGAACTTTTGGGGGGACACCGGGGAGCTGTTTTTT | CASSQNFWGDTGELFF